This T cell receptor beta chain comes out of a study of shared clonotypes between healthy human individuals. The V end lost 3 bases, the J end lost 4 bases, and 13 bases lay between the germline ends. The CDR3 has 15 amino acids. CDR1 is MGHRA, CDR2 YSYEKL, per germline. DNA at 150 to 250 ng, 25,000 to 35,000 T cell genomes, went into sorted-subset replicate PCRs. Using immunoSEQ multiplex PCR, the repertoire was profiled, and TCRdb retains in-frame clones only, with some absent. Here the sample spans roughly 2.4 million clones, about 94% being singletons. The chain is built from TRBV4-1 and TRBJ2-1, with a possible D match to TRBD2 (6 bases). Sample: naive CD4+ T cells sorted from blood. Regarding subset: CD45RA+ positively selected. This TCR derives from a man aged 18-30 years in good health. CDR3 coding DNA: TGCGCCAGCAGCCAGGGGGGACTCCGGTACAATGAGCAGTTCTTC. It encodes CASSQGGLRYNEQFF.